One and the same sample provided the 13 T cell receptor beta chains below, sequenced in a study of vaccination and CD4 T cells after COVID-19. The assay that was used to sequence DNA from cultured CD4+ T cells was the Oncomine TCR Beta short-read assay. From the PCR reads, TCRdb called clonotypes with MiXCR, one entry per CDR3 protein. Of roughly 15,000 distinct CDR3 sequences listed, around half are singletons. Treatment given: approximately 9-day PBMC culture with coronavirus spike peptide pools or control peptides (ViraFEST assay). Their specific antigens are unknown. Material: CD4+ T cells from blood, cultured in vitro. The receptors here all came from a human donor who had recovered from COVID-19.

This clonotype was detected a few times. The chain uses TRBV11-3 and TRBJ2-3, with a possible D match to TRBD2 (5 bases). V shed 1 base and J shed 3 bases, with 8 bases lying between them. The germline V gene encodes CDR1 SGHNT and CDR2 YENEEA. The CDR3 is made up of 14 amino acids. The DNA for the CDR3 is TGTGCCAGCAGCTTAGCGGGAAGTACAGATACGCAGTATTTT. Translating it yields CASSLAGSTDTQYF.

The chain employs TRBV6-2 or TRBV6-3 and TRBJ1-5, with 10 bases matching TRBD1. Trimming removed 11 bases from V and 5 bases from J; junction bases left unmatched: 9. The CDR3 consists of 14 residues. Germline values: CDR1 MNHEY, CDR2 SVGEGT. CDR3 nucleotide sequence: TGTGCCGGCACTCGAGGACAGGGGGATCAGCCCCAGCATTTT. This gives the protein CAGTRGQGDQPQHF.

This rearrangement joins TRBV2 to TRBJ2-2, with 11 bases that match TRBD1. This CDR3 is 14 amino acids long. J gave up 5 bases and V 11 bases, and 7 bases lay outside the gene matches. Germline V gene sequence: CDR1 SNHLY, CDR2 FYNNEI. In DNA form, the CDR3 reads TGTGCCGGATCCGGGACAGGGGGGACCGGGGAGCTGTTTTTT. It encodes CAGSGTGGTGELFF.

The DNA for the CDR3 is TGTGCCAGCAGTTTAGGCGGGGGAGCCCAGGATACGCAGTATTTT. It codes for CASSLGGGAQDTQYF. The chain uses TRBV12-3 or TRBV12-4 and TRBJ2-3; 7 positions match TRBD2. CDR3 length: 15 residues. Trimming took 1 base from V and 6 from J; bases not matched to a gene: 7.

The chain carries TRBV6-5 and TRBJ1-3; D is uncertain. The CDR3 length is 13 residues. The germline V and J ends were trimmed by 0 bases and 4 bases, with 4 bases remaining between them. Germline-derived CDR1 and CDR2 are MNHEY and SVGAGI. The CDR3, as DNA: TGTGCCAGCAGTTACTCGAAAGGAAACACCATATATTTT. It specifies CASSYSKGNTIYF.

The chain has TRBV2 and TRBJ1-5, with TRBD1 matching over 7 bases. The germline gives CDR1 SNHLY, CDR2 FYNNEI. The junction had 3 bases not matched to a gene; V was cut back by 5 bases and J by 2 bases. CDR3 length: 14 residues. The CDR3 sequence is CASSRDSGNQPQHF. The CDR3 DNA reads as TGTGCCAGCAGTAGGGACAGCGGCAATCAGCCCCAGCATTTT. The full variable domain, rest sourced from reference TRBV2 and TRBJ1-5, is EPEVTQTPSHQVTQMGQEVILRCVPISNHLYFYWYRQILGQKVEFLVSFYNNEISEKSEIFDDQFSVERPDGSNFTLKIRSTKLEDSAMYFCASSRDSGNQPQHFGDGTRLSIL.

The chain is built from TRBV12-3 or TRBV12-4 and TRBJ2-2; D possibly uses TRBD1 or TRBD2 (5 bases each). The CDR3 is 14 residues long. V lost 4 bases to trimming and J lost 3 bases, with 9 bases between them. In nucleotides, the CDR3 is TGTGCCAGCAGTTCCTGGGACGACACCGGGGAGCTGTTTTTT. Protein: CASSSWDDTGELFF.

The chain links TRBV5-1 to TRBJ1-6; TRBD1 agrees at 7 bases. The CDR3 is 15 amino acids. CDR1 is SGHRS and CDR2 is YFSETQ in the germline V gene. V dropped 4 bases and J dropped 9; count of bases not matched to a gene: 10. The CDR3 loop reads CASSAVGTVGSPLHF. CDR3 bases: TGCGCCAGCAGCGCCGTCGGGACAGTAGGTTCACCCCTCCACTTT.

This clonotype was counted a few times. This chain joins TRBV7-3 and TRBJ2-5; D gene ambiguous. Germline V CDR1 and CDR2: SGHTA, FQGTGA. Trimming pared 3 bases from V and 2 bases from J, leaving 7 bases between. The CDR3 extends over 13 amino acids. CDR3 residues: CASSLARQETQYF. DNA of the CDR3: TGTGCCAGCAGCTTGGCCCGTCAAGAGACCCAGTACTTC.

The chain has TRBV12-3 or TRBV12-4 and TRBJ1-2; D possibly corresponds to TRBD1 (6 bases). This CDR3 has 12 residues. The V end lost 3 bases, the J end lost 7 bases, and 9 bases lay between the germline ends. This CDR3 is CASSLGGSGYTF. CDR3 coding DNA: TGTGCCAGCAGTTTGGGGGGCAGTGGCTACACCTTC.

The J gene is TRBJ2-1, the V gene TRBV5-5; D might be TRBD2 (6 bases). V was clipped by 4 bases and J by 0 bases, with 11 bases between them. Germline values: CDR1 SGHKS, CDR2 YYEKEE (reference sequence). The CDR3 totals 15 residues. The CDR3 DNA reads as TGTGCCAGCAGCCCGGAGGGGAGCTCCTACAATGAGCAGTTCTTC. Translated: CASSPEGSSYNEQFF.

This sequence joins TRBV6-1 and TRBJ1-5; D ambiguous. With 7 bases removed from V and 0 bases from J, the gap between germline ends came to 10 bases. Per the germline V gene, CDR1 is MNHNS and CDR2 is SASEGT. The CDR3 is 14 residues long. The CDR3 sequence is CASIGRISNQPQHF. The CDR3 nucleotides are TGTGCCAGCATCGGACGGATTAGCAATCAGCCCCAGCATTTT.

As DNA, the CDR3 is TGCAGTGCTAGAGACCCCAGGCGGGGCAGCGGGATGAGCGGGGAGCTGTTTTTT. Its translation is CSARDPRRGSGMSGELFF. This chain joins TRBV20-1 and TRBJ2-2; 7 bases fit TRBD2. CDR1 DFQATT and CDR2 SNEGSKA come from the germline V gene (reference sequence). This CDR3 comprises 18 residues. J lost 7 bases, V lost 0 bases, and 17 bases had no gene match.